This TCR beta chain is from a study of OX40 agonist ivuxolimab in advanced cancers. Study overall: With a range of roughly 20 to 80, age averaged roughly 60 years, and around 83% were male. Study-level findings and limits: Compared with others, partial responders at 0.1-3.0 mg/kg displayed clonal expansion among the lowest. The expanded peripheral T cells' antigen specificity was not determined.

The CDR3 is made up of 12 amino acids. The V end was cut by 3 bases, the J end by 4 bases, with 6 bases between. In germline, CDR1 is KGHSH, CDR2 LQKENI. Note on this clone: What it binds is not known.

The table came from immunoSEQ multiplex PCR; TCRdb's copy has only in-frame clones and leaves some out. Counted here are some 68,000 clones, around nine tenths occurring once; the ten biggest clones make up around 2%. The V and J genes are TRBV18 and TRBJ2-5; TRBD2 is a possible D gene (6 bases). This clonotype was sampled from an adult with an advanced solid tumor such as melanoma, head and neck, liver or kidney cancer. The source material was CD4+ or CD8+ T cells sorted from blood, sampled in a trial of the OX40 agonist ivuxolimab. CDR3 residues: CASSPGRETQYF. DNA for the CDR3: TGTGCCAGCTCACCCGGGAGAGAGACCCAGTACTTC.